The clone carrying this T cell receptor (beta chain) has more than one count but fewer than ten. What it binds is not known. The sample is drawn from a study of blood T cells in healthy people across ages. V lost 0 bases to trimming and J lost 9 bases, with 15 bases between them. Per the germline V gene, CDR1 is LGHDT and CDR2 is YNNKEL (reference sequence). This CDR3 contains 16 residues. With a J-beta primer mix and a sample-barcoded 5' primer, a second PCR ran about 7 to 12 cycles. TCRdb called the 5' RACE reads again in MiXCR, with one record for every CDR3 protein. This table has approximately 800,000 distinct CDR3 sequences, 20% to 30% appearing once. Study findings and constraints: Any conclusive comparison of naive versus antigen-experienced cells was prevented by using unsorted PBMCs. As age increased, TCR beta diversity per million T cells fell in a roughly linear fashion.

This sample also belongs to another study, concerning T cells of mothers and their children. That paper states: There were over 9.5 million TCR beta CDR3 reads from each mother and several million from each child.

The source is a boy aged 5 to 17 in good health. The chain carries TRBV3-1 and TRBJ1-6, with D perhaps TRBD1 (6 bases). Sequencing was performed on blood. CDR3 amino acids: CASSQEGGGGGSPLHF. CDR3 in DNA: TGTGCCAGCAGCCAAGAAGGGGGGGGAGGGGGTTCACCCCTCCACTTT.